This TCR beta chain emerged from a study of blood T cell repertoires in COVID-19. Study as a whole: Both acute and convalescent COVID-19 samples were obtained from the United States, Italy and Spain. In each case, the material was cDNA or gDNA derived from T cells, B-cell-depleted T cells, or PBMCs.

Unmatched junction bases numbered 6, after V lost 6 bases and J lost 7 bases. From germline, CDR1 is LGHDT and CDR2 YNNKEL (reference sequence). The CDR3 contains 14 residues. Per the original methods: Amplified reference gene primers provided the basis for estimating nucleated cell counts. The assay was immunoSEQ multiplex PCR, and TCRdb's table has in-frame clones only and misses some. That table supplies the V and J calls and clone size; D and trimming were determined from the DNA. The sample shows some 120,000 clones, 70% to 90% of them seen only once. This clonotype was sampled from a human donor in a cohort sampled during active COVID-19. The specimen sequenced was peripheral blood. The chain carries TRBV3-1 (or the pseudogene TRBV3-2) and TRBJ2-3; 11 positions match TRBD2. CDR3 loop: CASSRLAGPNTQYF. The CDR3 coding sequence is TGTGCCAGCAGTCGACTAGCGGGGCCAAATACGCAGTATTTT.